Listed below are T cell receptor beta chains from one sample, sequenced in a study of shared clonotypes between healthy human individuals. Only in-frame clones appear in the TCRdb table, and some are missing; sequencing was by immunoSEQ multiplex PCR. The sample comprises around 1,900,000 clones, roughly 93% of which are singletons, and more than 1.5% rests with the top ten. Material for sequencing was naive CD8+ T cells from PBMCs. The receptors were sampled from a man younger than 35 in good health. Some clones in this sample may be carry-over from other donors' samples. Both conserved end residues are part of each CDR3. The D gene is left open where the match is weak. Expanded clones get a size class; other rows say once, few or many, or leave the size out.

j_call: TRBJ2-7; clone_size: NA; v_call: TRBV27; d_call: TRBD2; cdr3_aa: CASRYSGKDYEQYF; cdr3_nt: TGTGCCAGCAGATATAGCGGGAAGGACTACGAGCAGTACTTC
j_call: TRBJ1-4; clone_size: NA; v_call: TRBV5-1; d_call: NA; cdr3_aa: CASSLDDGTNEKLFF; cdr3_nt: TGCGCCAGCAGCTTGGATGACGGTACTAATGAAAAACTGTTTTTT
j_call: TRBJ2-7; clone_size: NA; v_call: TRBV9; d_call: NA; cdr3_aa: CASSPGVSYEQYF; cdr3_nt: TGTGCCAGCAGCCCGGGAGTCTCCTACGAGCAGTACTTC
j_call: TRBJ2-7; clone_size: NA; v_call: TRBV18; d_call: TRBD1; cdr3_aa: CASSPLPPGQGLGYEQYF; cdr3_nt: TGTGCCAGCTCACCACTTCCCCCGGGACAGGGGCTAGGCTACGAGCAGTACTTC
j_call: TRBJ2-3; clone_size: NA; v_call: TRBV27; d_call: TRBD2; cdr3_aa: CASSYLISAGADTQYF; cdr3_nt: TGTGCCAGCAGTTATCTCATATCGGCGGGAGCAGATACGCAGTATTTT
j_call: TRBJ2-1; clone_size: once; v_call: TRBV4-3; d_call: TRBD2; cdr3_aa: CASSYRLAAHNEQFF; cdr3_nt: TGCGCCAGCAGTTACCGACTAGCGGCTCACAATGAGCAGTTCTTC
j_call: TRBJ1-2; clone_size: NA; v_call: TRBV19; d_call: TRBD1; cdr3_aa: CASSIVTGGGYGYTF; cdr3_nt: TGTGCCAGTAGTATTGTGACAGGGGGCGGCTATGGCTACACCTTC
j_call: TRBJ1-2; clone_size: once; v_call: TRBV7-8; d_call: TRBD1; cdr3_aa: CASSPQGASGYGYTF; cdr3_nt: TGTGCCAGCAGCCCACAGGGGGCGAGTGGCTATGGCTACACCTTC
j_call: TRBJ1-1; clone_size: NA; v_call: TRBV27; d_call: NA; cdr3_aa: CASRGDGGGTEAFF; cdr3_nt: TGTGCCAGCAGAGGGGACGGAGGAGGCACTGAAGCTTTCTTT
j_call: TRBJ2-1; clone_size: NA; v_call: TRBV4-1; d_call: NA; cdr3_aa: CASRKIENSYNEQFF; cdr3_nt: TGCGCCAGCAGGAAGATAGAAAACTCCTACAATGAGCAGTTCTTC
j_call: TRBJ2-6; clone_size: NA; v_call: TRBV19; d_call: NA; cdr3_aa: CASSYQNREDGANVLTF; cdr3_nt: TGTGCCAGCTCATACCAAAACAGGGAGGATGGGGCCAACGTCCTGACTTTC